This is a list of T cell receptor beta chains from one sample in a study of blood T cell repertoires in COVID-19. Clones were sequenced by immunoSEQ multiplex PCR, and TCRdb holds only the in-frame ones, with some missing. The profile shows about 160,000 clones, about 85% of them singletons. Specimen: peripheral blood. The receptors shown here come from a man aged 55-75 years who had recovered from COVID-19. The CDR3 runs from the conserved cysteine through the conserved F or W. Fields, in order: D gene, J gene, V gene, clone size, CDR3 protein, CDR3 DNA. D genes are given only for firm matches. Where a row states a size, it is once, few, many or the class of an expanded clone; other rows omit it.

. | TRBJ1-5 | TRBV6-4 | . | CASRDPRDTSRDQPQHF | TGTGCCAGCAGAGATCCTCGGGACACATCACGGGATCAGCCCCAGCATTTT
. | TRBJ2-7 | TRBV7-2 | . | CASSLSGLPGYEQYF | TGTGCCAGCAGCTTATCCGGACTGCCCGGCTACGAGCAGTACTTC
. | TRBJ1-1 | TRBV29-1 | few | CSVSRDTGTFF | TGCAGCGTCAGCCGGGACACTGGAACTTTCTTT
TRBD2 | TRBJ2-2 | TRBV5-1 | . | CASSLERGTNTGELFF | TGCGCCAGCAGCTTGGAGCGGGGGACGAACACCGGGGAGCTGTTTTTT
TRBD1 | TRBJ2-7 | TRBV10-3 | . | CAISDPGQASYEQYF | TGTGCCATCAGTGATCCGGGACAGGCCTCCTACGAGCAGTACTTC
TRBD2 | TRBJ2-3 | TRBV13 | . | CASSSERDGGNTDTQYF | TGTGCCAGCAGCTCGGAGCGGGACGGCGGTAACACAGATACGCAGTATTTT
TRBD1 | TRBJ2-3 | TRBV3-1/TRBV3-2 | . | CASSRFYRGDGTDTQYF | TGTGCCAGCAGTCGATTCTACAGGGGAGATGGCACAGATACGCAGTATTTT
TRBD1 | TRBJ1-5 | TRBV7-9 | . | CASSLGGTGVGNQPQHF | TGTGCCAGCAGCTTAGGCGGGACAGGGGTCGGAAATCAGCCCCAGCATTTT
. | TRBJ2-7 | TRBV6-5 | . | CASRIGDPYEQYF | TGTGCCAGCAGGATCGGGGATCCGTACGAGCAGTACTTC
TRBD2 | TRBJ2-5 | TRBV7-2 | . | CASSARTSGGRETQYF | TGTGCCAGCAGCGCTCGGACTAGCGGGGGACGAGAGACCCAGTACTTC
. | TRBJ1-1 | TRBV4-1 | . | CASSRSGGKGTEAFF | TGCGCCAGCAGCCGGAGCGGGGGCAAGGGCACTGAAGCTTTCTTT
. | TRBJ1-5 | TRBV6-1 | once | CASSERGNSNQPQHF | TGTGCCAGCAGTGAAAGGGGGAATAGCAATCAGCCCCAGCATTTT
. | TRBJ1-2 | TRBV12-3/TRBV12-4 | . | CASSLIQGEGYTF | TGTGCCAGCAGTTTAATCCAGGGTGAGGGCTACACCTTC
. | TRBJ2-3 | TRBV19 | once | CASSITTVTDTQYF | TGTGCCAGTAGTATCACGACTGTCACAGATACGCAGTATTTT
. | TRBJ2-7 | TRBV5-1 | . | CASSLDGTRTYEQYF | TGCGCCAGCAGCTTGGACGGGACTCGGACCTACGAGCAGTACTTC
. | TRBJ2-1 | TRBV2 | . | CASSDLTRSYNEQFF | TGTGCCAGCAGTGATCTCACTCGCTCCTACAATGAGCAGTTCTTC
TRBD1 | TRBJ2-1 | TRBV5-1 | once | CATSRRTGSGNEQFF | TGCGCCACCAGCAGAAGGACAGGGAGTGGAAATGAGCAGTTCTTC
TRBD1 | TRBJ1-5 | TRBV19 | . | CASSISGQSNQPQHF | TGTGCCAGTAGTATCTCGGGACAGTCCAATCAGCCCCAGCATTTT
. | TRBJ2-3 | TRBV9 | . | CASSLKGGTHTDTQYF | TGTGCCAGCAGCCTGAAGGGCGGGACGCACACAGATACGCAGTATTTT
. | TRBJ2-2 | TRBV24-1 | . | CATSAGTNTGELFF | TGTGCCACCAGTGCGGGGACTAACACCGGGGAGCTGTTTTTT
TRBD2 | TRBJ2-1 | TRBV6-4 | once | CASSESGTSGVNEQFF | TGTGCCAGCAGTGAGTCGGGGACTAGCGGGGTCAATGAGCAGTTCTTC
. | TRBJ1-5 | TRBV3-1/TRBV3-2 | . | CASSQSAGRQPQHF | TGTGCCAGCAGCCAATCTGCAGGGAGGCAGCCCCAGCATTTT
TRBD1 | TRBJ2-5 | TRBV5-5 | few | CASSFRGLPTETQYF | TGTGCCAGCAGCTTCAGGGGGCTCCCCACAGAGACCCAGTACTTC
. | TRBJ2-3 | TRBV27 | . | CASSLGQTPMDTQYF | TGTGCCAGCAGTTTAGGACAGACCCCGATGGATACGCAGTATTTT
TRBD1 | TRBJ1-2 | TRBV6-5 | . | CASSWGQGVGYTF | TGTGCCAGCAGTTGGGGACAGGGGGTGGGCTACACCTTC
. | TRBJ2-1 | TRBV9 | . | CASRSGGPSSYNEQFF | TGTGCCAGCAGGTCCGGGGGGCCGAGCTCCTACAATGAGCAGTTCTTC
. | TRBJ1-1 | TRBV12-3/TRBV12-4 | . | CANRWDMNTEAFF | TGTGCCAACCGGTGGGACATGAACACTGAAGCTTTCTTT
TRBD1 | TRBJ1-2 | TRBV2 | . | CASSERQGVIGYTF | TGTGCCAGCAGTGAAAGGCAGGGGGTAATCGGCTACACCTTC
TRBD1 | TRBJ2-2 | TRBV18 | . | CASSPTGVSNTGELFF | TGTGCCAGCTCACCAACAGGGGTGTCGAACACCGGGGAGCTGTTTTTT